Below, 5 T cell receptor beta chains from the same sample are listed, as sequenced in a study of T-cell reconstitution after alpha-beta-depleted transplantation in children. During its preparation, the TCRbeta library received unique molecular identifiers. TCRdb used MiXCR to reprocess the PCR reads, holding one entry per CDR3 protein. In the table there are about 200,000 distinct CDR3 sequences, about 7% of which are singletons. Here the sequenced sample was PBMCs, taken before TCRalphabeta/CD19-depleted stem cell transplant. The receptors stem from a boy between 2 and 10 years old with acute lymphoblastic leukemia, due to receive a stem cell transplant.

This clonotype was counted only a few times. This sequence joins TRBV11-2 and TRBJ1-1; D is ambiguous. The V end lost 1 base, the J end lost 1 base, and 10 bases lay between the germline ends. The CDR3 has 15 amino acids. CDR1 SGHAT and CDR2 FQNNGV come from the germline V gene. CDR3 sequence (DNA): TGTGCCAGCAGCTTAGGGCTCCGACAGAACACTGAAGCTTTCTTT. Its protein product is CASSLGLRQNTEAFF.

This clonotype was observed many times. The V call is TRBV6-5, the J call TRBJ2-3; 11 bases align to TRBD2. The CDR3 is made up of 17 amino acids. V shed 2 bases and J 0 bases; nucleotides not matched to a gene: 4. Germline V gene lookup returns CDR1 MNHEY and CDR2 SVGAGI. DNA of the CDR3: TGTGCCAGCAGTTACACCCGGACTAGCGGGAGCACAGATACGCAGTATTTT. As protein: CASSYTRTSGSTDTQYF.

The table lists this clonotype with many counts. The V gene is TRBV28, the J gene TRBJ2-1; D could derive from TRBD1 or TRBD2 (5 bases each). With 3 bases removed from V and 5 bases from J, the gap between germline ends came to 17 bases. In germline, CDR1 is MDHEN, CDR2 SYDVKM. This CDR3 spans 16 amino acids. CDR3 coding DNA: TGTGCCAGCAGTTTGGGGGTTGTTTTAGTCCACAATGAGCAGTTCTTC. It codes for CASSLGVVLVHNEQFF.

This clonotype has a count of ten or more. The genes are TRBV5-1 and TRBJ1-6, with D unresolved. Germline V gene data show CDR1 as SGHRS and CDR2 as YFSETQ. V was pared by 1 base and J by 9 bases, with 17 bases between. The CDR3 extends over 16 amino acids. DNA of the CDR3: TGCGCCAGCAGCTTGTATAGCGATCCTATAGGTTCACCCCTCCACTTT. Residues: CASSLYSDPIGSPLHF.

The chain recombines TRBV20-1 with TRBJ2-7; 10 nucleotides align to TRBD1. Germline CDR1 and CDR2: DFQATT and SNEGSKA (reference sequence). J was trimmed by 4 bases and V by 6 bases; bases with no gene match: 12. This CDR3 has 15 amino acids. CDR3 in amino acids: CSARLPRDRGYEQYF. CDR3 DNA: TGCAGTGCCCGCCTTCCTAGGGACAGGGGTTACGAGCAGTACTTC.